This paragraph reports one TCR beta chain. Its antigen is unidentified. Assay: immunoSEQ multiplex PCR; the TCRdb copy retains only in-frame clones and omits some. The table has 130,000 or so clones, around 84% seen once. CDR1 and CDR2 (germline): SGHAT, FQNNGV. The CDR3 sequence is 16 residues long. With 2 bases removed from V and 1 base from J, the gap between germline ends came to 14 bases. The data belong to a study of identifying expanded T cells in peripheral blood. Study-wide findings and caveats: Technical replicates showed around 1.2 changed clones; roughly two weeks roughly 16; four weeks 19. Across healthy donors, higher total template counts meant significantly greater roughly 2-week count variance.

The V call is TRBV11-2, the J call TRBJ1-2; the D gene is possibly TRBD1 (5 bases). The sample was blood. The TCR originated in a person between 18 and 75 years old in good health. The CDR3: CASSLSTGRVNYGYTF. The CDR3 region has the DNA TGTGCCAGCAGCTTATCCACAGGCCGAGTTAACTATGGCTACACCTTC.